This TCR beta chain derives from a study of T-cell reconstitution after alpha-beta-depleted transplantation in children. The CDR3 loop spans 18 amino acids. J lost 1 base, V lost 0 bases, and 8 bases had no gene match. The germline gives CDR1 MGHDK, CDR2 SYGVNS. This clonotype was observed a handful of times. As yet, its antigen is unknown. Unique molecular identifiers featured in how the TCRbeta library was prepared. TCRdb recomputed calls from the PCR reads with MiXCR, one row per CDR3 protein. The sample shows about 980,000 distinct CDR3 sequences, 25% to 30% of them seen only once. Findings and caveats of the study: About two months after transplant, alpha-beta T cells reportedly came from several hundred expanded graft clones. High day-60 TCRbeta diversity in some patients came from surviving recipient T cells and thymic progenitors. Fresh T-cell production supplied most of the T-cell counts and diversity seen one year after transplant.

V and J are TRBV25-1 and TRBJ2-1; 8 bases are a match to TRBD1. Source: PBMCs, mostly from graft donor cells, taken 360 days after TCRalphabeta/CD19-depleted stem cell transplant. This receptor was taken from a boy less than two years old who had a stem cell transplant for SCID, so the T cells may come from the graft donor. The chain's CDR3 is CASSEYKTRGPSYNEQFF. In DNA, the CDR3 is TGTGCCAGCAGTGAATATAAGACCAGGGGGCCTTCCTACAATGAGCAGTTCTTC.